Listed here is a single T cell receptor (beta chain). Antigen unknown. This sample was included in a study of OX40 agonist ivuxolimab in advanced cancers. Overall study context: Patients were roughly 87% male with ages roughly 23 to 90, mean about 60. Study results and caveats: Among some nonresponders, normalized T-cell clonal expansion was also low. There was clonal expansion of CD4+ and CD8+ blood T cells by week 6 at 0.1 to 3.0 mg/kg.

CDR1 and CDR2 (germline): KGHSH, LQKENI. This CDR3 is 15 amino acids long. V lost 0 bases to trimming and J lost 5 bases; unmatched junction nucleotides: 4. Assay used: immunoSEQ multiplex PCR; TCRdb lists only in-frame clones, some missing. Among about 99,000 clones listed, roughly nine tenths were seen once. Blood draws occurred at baseline, cycle 4 day 1, and cycle 7 day 1. Here the sequenced sample was CD4+ or CD8+ T cells sorted from blood, taken in a trial of the OX40 agonist ivuxolimab. This chain joins TRBV18 and TRBJ2-1; TRBD1 aligns across 7 bases. This TCR came from an adult with an advanced solid tumor such as melanoma, head and neck, liver or kidney cancer. DNA for the CDR3: TGTGCCAGCTCACCACCGGGACAGACAAACAATGAGCAGTTCTTC. This sequence encodes CASSPPGQTNNEQFF.